Shown below are 13 T cell receptor beta chains from a single sample sequenced in a study of shared clonotypes between healthy human individuals. Data came from immunoSEQ multiplex PCR; TCRdb stores just in-frame clones and leaves some out. The sample consists of hundreds of thousands of clones, approximately 79% of them appearing once. Sequenced sample: memory CD4+ T cells sorted from blood. The subset was: CD45RA-negative fraction. The source is a woman aged 25 to 39 in good health.

The genes are TRBV4-2 and TRBJ2-1; 10 bases fit TRBD2. The CDR3 loop spans 16 amino acids. The ends lost 1 base at V and 8 bases at J; junction bases unmatched: 8. Germline CDR1 is LGHNA and CDR2 is YNFKEQ. This CDR3 is CASSQATSGDLHEQFF. The CDR3 DNA reads TGTGCCAGCAGCCAAGCTACTAGCGGGGACCTGCATGAGCAGTTCTTC.

As for this clone: This specimen includes other DNA sequences encoding the same CDR3. The rearrangement joins TRBV11-2 to TRBJ1-1, with 7 bases aligning to TRBD1. The CDR3 sequence is 14 residues long. Germline trimming cut 2 bases from V and 5 bases from J; bases unmatched to any gene: 5. Germline values: CDR1 SGHAT, CDR2 FQNNGV. The CDR3 reads CASSLQGVSTEAFF. CDR3 bases: TGTGCCAGCAGCTTACAGGGGGTTAGTACTGAAGCTTTCTTT.

V is TRBV6-6 and J is TRBJ2-6, with D unresolved. V was shortened by 5 bases and J by 4 bases, with 12 bases between the two germline ends. The length of the CDR3 is 15 residues. Per the germline V gene, CDR1 is MNHNY and CDR2 is SVGAGI (reference sequence). CDR3 nucleotides: TGTGCCAGCAGTGCCGCGGCCTTAGGGGCCAACGTCCTGACTTTC. Residues: CASSAAALGANVLTF.

This clone was seen a few times. The chain joins TRBV2 to TRBJ2-3; possibly TRBD1 for D (5 bases). There are 11 residues in the CDR3. Trimming stripped 6 bases from V and 4 bases from J, with 5 bases between. From germline, CDR1 is SNHLY and CDR2 FYNNEI. CDR3 sequence (DNA): TGTGCCAGCAGACAGGCAGATACGCAGTATTTT. It encodes CASRQADTQYF.

This clone was observed a handful of times. The same CDR3 can be traced to other DNA sequences in this sample. V usage is TRBV6-5 and J usage is TRBJ2-7; possible D gene TRBD2, 5 bases. The germline V gene encodes CDR1 MNHEY and CDR2 SVGAGI. Trimming left V 3 bases short and J 1 base short, with 10 bases between. The CDR3 runs 14 residues. The CDR3 coding sequence is TGTGCCAGCAGTTATTCGGGGAGATCCTACGAGCAGTACTTC. The encoded protein is CASSYSGRSYEQYF.

V and J are TRBV11-2 and TRBJ2-1; 8 nucleotides line up with TRBD2. The germline CDR1 and CDR2 sequences are SGHAT and FQNNGV. Trimming took 5 bases from V and 4 from J; bases not matched to a gene: 7. This CDR3 contains 15 residues. In DNA form, the CDR3 reads TGTGCCAGCAGCCCAATAGCGGGAAAATACAATGAGCAGTTCTTC. Translating it yields CASSPIAGKYNEQFF.

The chain combines TRBV5-1 with TRBJ2-2; maybe TRBD2 (6 bases). The CDR3 is 14 amino acids. V dropped 6 bases and J dropped 2 bases, with 11 bases sitting between them. Germline CDR1 reads SGHRS; CDR2 reads YFSETQ. The CDR3: CASTISGNTGELFF. Written as DNA, the CDR3 is TGCGCCAGCACCATTAGCGGAAACACCGGGGAGCTGTTTTTT.

V gene TRBV5-1 combines with J gene TRBJ1-2, with D perhaps TRBD1 (5 bases). The length of the CDR3 is 18 residues. Germline V gene sequence: CDR1 SGHRS, CDR2 YFSETQ. Trimming removed 1 base from V and 0 bases from J, with 19 bases in between. The CDR3 region is CASSLTVDSGSPNYGYTF. In DNA form, the CDR3 reads TGCGCCAGCAGCTTGACAGTCGACAGTGGATCACCTAACTATGGCTACACCTTC. Full variable domain (rest looked up from reference TRBV5-1 and TRBJ1-2): KAGVTQTPRYLIKTRGQQVTLSCSPISGHRSVSWYQQTPGQGLQFLFEYFSETQRNKGNFPGRFSGRQFSNSRSEMNVSTLELGDSALYLCASSLTVDSGSPNYGYTFGSGTRLTVV.

In regard to this clone: This could be a read error, since a much larger clone is one nucleotide away. The chain carries TRBV5-1 and TRBJ2-3; D is unresolved. Deletions cut 0 bases from V and 0 bases from J, with 8 bases between. The CDR3 totals 15 residues. In germline, CDR1 is SGHRS, CDR2 YFSETQ. In DNA form, the CDR3 reads TGCGCCAGCAGCTTGGACACCACTAGCACAGATACGCAGTATTTT. Amino acid sequence: CASSLDTTSTDTQYF.

The genes are TRBV5-1 and TRBJ2-3; 12 nucleotides match TRBD1. Germline V CDR1 and CDR2: SGHRS, YFSETQ. J was trimmed by 5 bases and V by 4 bases; bases with no gene match: 5. The CDR3 runs to 15 residues. The CDR3 sequence is CASSPGTGGLDTQYF. CDR3 sequence (DNA): TGCGCCAGCAGCCCAGGGACAGGGGGCCTAGATACGCAGTATTTT.

For the CDR3, the DNA is TGTGCCAGCTACTTCTGGGGGAGCATGGGTGAGCAGTTCTTC. Protein: CASYFWGSMGEQFF. This rearrangement joins TRBV5-4 to TRBJ2-1; either TRBD1 or TRBD2 may supply D (5 bases each). Germline CDR1 is SGHNT and CDR2 is YYREEE (reference sequence). Trimming removed 7 bases from V and 9 bases from J, with 20 bases in between. CDR3 length: 14 amino acids.

This sequence joins TRBV10-3 and TRBJ1-2, with D possibly being TRBD1 (5 bases). Trimming stripped 4 bases from V and 0 bases from J, with 12 bases between. CDR1 and CDR2 (germline): ENHRY, SYGVKD. This CDR3 comprises 15 residues. The CDR3 is CAISGGGEANYGYTF. CDR3 nucleotides: TGTGCCATCAGTGGAGGAGGGGAAGCTAACTATGGCTACACCTTC.

The chain recombines TRBV2 with TRBJ2-7; D uncertain. V lost 3 bases to trimming and J lost 2 bases, with 11 bases between them. Germline assignment: CDR1 SNHLY and CDR2 FYNNEI. The CDR3 loop spans 14 amino acids. CDR3 nucleotides: TGTGCCAGCAGTGATGGGGTCTGGACCTACGAGCAGTACTTC. Translating it yields CASSDGVWTYEQYF.